The next 24 T cell receptor beta chains were all read from a single sample in a study of vaccination and CD4 T cells after COVID-19. Noted treatment: roughly 11-day PBMC culture with coronavirus spike peptide pools or control peptides (ViraFEST assay). Their antigens are not known. The Oncomine TCR Beta short-read assay sequenced DNA from cultured CD4+ T cells. Using its own MiXCR run on the PCR reads, TCRdb lists one record per CDR3 protein. The profile covers about 15,000 distinct CDR3 sequences, with around 48% appearing a single time and 10% to 15% taken by the ten largest. Material: CD4+ T cells from blood, cultured in vitro. All receptors derive from a human donor who had recovered from COVID-19.

The rearrangement links TRBV6-5 to TRBJ1-1, with D perhaps matching TRBD1 (6 bases). Germline CDR1 reads MNHEY; CDR2 reads SVGAGI. The CDR3 spans 15 residues. The germline V and J ends were trimmed by 2 bases and 1 base, with 11 bases remaining between them. The CDR3 region has the DNA TGTGCCAGCAGTTACCAACAGGGCAGGAACACTGAAGCTTTCTTT. Its protein product is CASSYQQGRNTEAFF.

The gene calls are TRBV20-1 and TRBJ2-5; D is unclear. The CDR3 length is 13 residues. Trimming shortened V by 7 bases and J by 4 bases, and 16 bases separated the two germline ends. Germline V CDR1 and CDR2: DFQATT, SNEGSKA (reference sequence). The CDR3 region has the DNA TGCAGTGGGAAGAAGGCAGGCCTAGAGACCCAGTACTTC. It encodes CSGKKAGLETQYF.

This clonotype was detected only a few times. The junction and the germline gene differ at one end; a read error may be behind it. The chain has TRBV7-7 and TRBJ2-5; 8 bases agree with TRBD2. The germline gives CDR1 SSHAT, CDR2 FNYEAQ (reference sequence). CDR3 length equals 14 residues. As DNA, the CDR3 is TGTGCTAGCAGCTTAAGTGGGACTAGAGAGACCCAGTACTTC. It is translated as CASSLSGTRETQYF.

The chain combines TRBV6-1 with TRBJ2-7; D uncertain. Germline loops: CDR1 MNHNS, CDR2 SASEGT. The CDR3 has 15 residues. V lost 0 bases to trimming and J lost 0 bases, with 9 bases between them. CDR3 residues: CASSEAQLASYEQYF. CDR3 DNA: TGTGCCAGCAGTGAAGCACAGCTGGCCTCCTACGAGCAGTACTTC.

This rearrangement joins TRBV20-1 to TRBJ1-2, with D possibly TRBD1 on 5 matching bases. CDR1 is DFQATT and CDR2 is SNEGSKA in the germline V gene (reference sequence). The CDR3 is 12 residues long. V lost 3 bases and J 3 bases, leaving 8 bases between the germline ends. CDR3 in amino acids: CSARVQDYGYTF. CDR3 nucleotide sequence: TGCAGTGCTAGGGTACAGGACTATGGCTACACCTTC.

The rearrangement uses TRBV2 and TRBJ2-2; TRBD1 is a possible D gene (5 bases). Trimming stripped 4 bases from V and 1 base from J, with 10 bases between. The V gene's germline CDR1 is SNHLY and CDR2 FYNNEI. The CDR3 runs 15 residues. DNA of the CDR3: TGTGCCAGCAGTGGCAGGGCAATGAACACCGGGGAGCTGTTTTTT. Its translation is CASSGRAMNTGELFF.

This clonotype has more than one count but fewer than ten. The CDR3 is CSARVYEKLFF. The CDR3, as DNA: TGCAGTGCTAGAGTCTATGAAAAACTGTTTTTT. This chain connects TRBV20-1 to TRBJ1-4; no clear D gene. The CDR3 consists of 11 residues. Germline-derived CDR1 and CDR2 are DFQATT and SNEGSKA (reference sequence). V lost 1 base, J lost 6 bases, and 3 bases lay in between.

This chain connects TRBV6-5 to TRBJ2-3, with 9 positions matching TRBD2. The CDR3 has 16 residues. After removal of 4 bases from V and 2 bases from J, the junction contained 7 bases not matched to a gene. The V gene's germline CDR1 is MNHEY and CDR2 SVGAGI. Written as DNA, the CDR3 is TGTGCCAGCAGTTTTTATAGCGGGGGCTTCACAGATACGCAGTATTTT. Amino acids: CASSFYSGGFTDTQYF.

There are a few counts of this clonotype. The V gene is TRBV19, the J gene TRBJ1-6, with D possibly being TRBD1 (5 bases). CDR3 length: 15 amino acids. Trimming removed 5 bases at V and 3 bases at J, with 11 bases between. The germline CDR1 and CDR2 sequences are LNHDA and SQIVND (reference sequence). The CDR3: CASSPDGGYNSPLHF. CDR3 nucleotide sequence: TGTGCCAGTAGTCCCGATGGGGGCTATAATTCACCCCTCCACTTT.

With regard to this clonotype: Compared with germline, one end of the junction differs, possibly owing to a read error. The rearrangement uses TRBV7-4 and TRBJ2-2; possible D gene TRBD2, 6 bases. The CDR3 is 15 residues long. The V gene's germline CDR1 is SGHVT and CDR2 SQSDAQ. The chain's CDR3 is CASSVAAGHTGELFF. DNA for the CDR3: TGTGCCAGCAGCGTAGCGGCAGGGCACACCGGGGAGCTGTTTTTT.

The chain recombines TRBV6-5 with TRBJ1-1; no definite D call. Between the trimmed V and J ends, which lost 0 bases and 4 bases, there was a span of 9 bases. There are 14 residues in the CDR3. Germline-derived CDR1 and CDR2 are MNHEY and SVGAGI. The DNA of the CDR3 is TGTGCCAGCAGTTACTCGCCGGGAGGCACTGAAGCTTTCTTT. Amino acid sequence: CASSYSPGGTEAFF.

The chain uses TRBV20-1 and TRBJ1-6; D is ambiguous. Trimming took 1 base from V and 0 from J, leaving 7 bases between them. The CDR3 covers 15 residues. Germline values: CDR1 DFQATT, CDR2 SNEGSKA (reference sequence). For the CDR3, the DNA is TGCAGTGCTAGAGCCGGGAGCTCCTATAATTCACCCCTCCACTTT. Translation gives CSARAGSSYNSPLHF.

The chain recombines TRBV20-1 with TRBJ1-4; 9 bases map to TRBD1. The CDR3 spans 19 residues. The ends lost 1 base at V and 0 bases at J; junction bases unmatched: 12. Per germline, CDR1 DFQATT and CDR2 SNEGSKA (reference sequence). The CDR3 sequence: CSARVAPGQGTATNEKLFF. The CDR3 DNA sequence: TGCAGTGCTAGAGTAGCCCCGGGACAGGGAACTGCAACTAATGAAAAACTGTTTTTT.

The rearrangement joins TRBV2 to TRBJ2-5, with D perhaps matching TRBD2 (6 bases). The CDR3 has 15 amino acids. The V end lost 8 bases, the J end lost 1 base, and 17 bases lay between the germline ends. The germline gives CDR1 SNHLY, CDR2 FYNNEI. CDR3 loop: CASPPGGNLQETQYF. DNA for the CDR3: TGTGCCAGCCCCCCGGGCGGGAACCTCCAAGAGACCCAGTACTTC.

The rearrangement uses TRBV2 and TRBJ2-7, with 8 nucleotides matching TRBD2. This CDR3 is built from 14 residues. Germline V gene sequence: CDR1 SNHLY, CDR2 FYNNEI. The J segment lost 2 bases and the V segment lost 6 bases, leaving 6 bases of the junction unmatched. CDR3: CASRAGTRAYEQYF. CDR3 DNA sequence: TGTGCCAGCAGGGCAGGGACTAGGGCCTACGAGCAGTACTTC.

The chain has TRBV5-1 and TRBJ1-1; D unclear. CDR3 length equals 13 residues. CDR1 SGHRS and CDR2 YFSETQ come from the germline V gene. V was cut by 2 bases and J by 1 base, with 6 bases left in between. In nucleotides, the CDR3 is TGCGCCAGCAGCTTACAACCGAACACTGAAGCTTTCTTT. Protein: CASSLQPNTEAFF. Variable domain in full (rest from reference TRBV5-1 and TRBJ1-1): KAGVTQTPRYLIKTRGQQVTLSCSPISGHRSVSWYQQTPGQGLQFLFEYFSETQRNKGNFPGRFSGRQFSNSRSEMNVSTLELGDSALYLCASSLQPNTEAFFGQGTRLTVV.

This clonotype has just one count. CDR3 in amino acids: CASSPKGTSGGNEQFF. The CDR3 nucleotides read TGTGCCAGCAGCCCGAAGGGGACTAGCGGGGGTAATGAGCAGTTCTTC. The V call is TRBV7-9, the J call TRBJ2-1, with TRBD2 matching 14 bases. V dropped 5 bases and J dropped 7; count of bases not matched to a gene: 7. From germline, CDR1 is SEHNR and CDR2 FQNEAQ (reference sequence). The CDR3 covers 16 residues.

The rearrangement joins TRBV19 to TRBJ1-5; 12 bases map to TRBD1. CDR3 length: 14 residues. V lost 6 bases, J lost 9 bases, and 6 bases stayed unmatched. Germline V gene data show CDR1 as LNHDA and CDR2 as SQIVND (reference sequence). The CDR3 spells CASRGQGATGPQHF. The CDR3 DNA reads TGTGCCAGTAGGGGACAGGGGGCAACAGGGCCCCAGCATTTT.

V is TRBV6-2 or TRBV6-3 and J is TRBJ1-2, with 7 positions matching TRBD1. The CDR3 runs to 13 residues. Trimming cost V 5 bases and J 4 bases; bases outside gene matches: 4. The germline CDR1 and CDR2 sequences are MNHEY and SVGEGT. CDR3 sequence (DNA): TGTGCCAGCAGTGAGACAGGGACCTATGGCTACACCTTC. It specifies CASSETGTYGYTF.

The chain carries TRBV6-5 and TRBJ2-1; 10 nucleotides match TRBD2. This CDR3 region has 16 residues. Trimming cost V 4 bases and J 5 bases; bases outside gene matches: 8. The germline gives CDR1 MNHEY, CDR2 SVGAGI. The CDR3 region has the DNA TGTGCCAGCAGTTCGCCCAAGCGGGGGGGCGACAATGAGCAGTTCTTC. Translation gives CASSSPKRGGDNEQFF.

CDR3 protein: CASNSNPQVGAGEKNIQYF. The DNA for the CDR3 is TGTGCCAGCAACTCTAACCCACAGGTGGGGGCGGGAGAGAAAAACATTCAGTACTTC. The rearrangement uses TRBV7-2 and TRBJ2-4; possible D gene TRBD2, 7 bases. The CDR3 has 19 amino acids. The V end lost 7 bases, the J end lost 4 bases, and 29 bases lay between the germline ends. Germline V gives CDR1 SGHTA, CDR2 FQGNSA.

The V call is TRBV25-1, the J call TRBJ1-2; no clear D gene. V gave up 2 bases and J gave up 1 base, with 8 bases separating them. Germline values: CDR1 MGHDK, CDR2 SYGVNS. The CDR3 is 14 amino acids. CDR3 nucleotide sequence: TGTGCCAGCAGTGAACAGCGATTTAACTATGGCTACACCTTC. Translated, it gives CASSEQRFNYGYTF.

V and J are TRBV7-8 and TRBJ2-2; 9 positions agree with TRBD2. V dropped 6 bases and J dropped 2; count of bases not matched to a gene: 4. The CDR3 length is 15 residues. CDR1 and CDR2 from the germline V gene are SGHVS and FQNEAQ. The CDR3 is CASSRSGSNTGELFF. In nucleotides, the CDR3 is TGTGCCAGCAGTCGTAGCGGGAGTAACACCGGGGAGCTGTTTTTT. The whole variable domain, filled in from reference TRBV7-8 and TRBJ2-2, reads GAGVSQSPRYKVAKRGQDVALRCDPISGHVSLFWYQQALGQGPEFLTYFQNEAQLDKSGLPSDRFFAERPEGSVSTLKIQRTQQEDSAVYLCASSRSGSNTGELFFGEGSRLTVL.

The chain couples TRBV6-4 to TRBJ1-5, with unresolved D. V lost 3 bases and J lost 4, with 7 bases in between. Germline V CDR1 and CDR2: MRHNA, SNTAGT. CDR3 length: 13 residues. This CDR3 is CASSESSNQPQHF. The CDR3 nucleotides are TGTGCCAGCAGTGAATCATCTAATCAGCCCCAGCATTTT.